Below, one TCR beta chain is given with its context. Its specificity is unknown. The data are from a study of T cell responses to AZD1222 COVID-19 vaccine. Germline V gives CDR1 SGHRS, CDR2 YFSETQ. The V segment lost 2 bases and the J segment 6 bases; nucleotides outside the gene matches: 7. The CDR3 runs to 14 residues. Findings and caveats of the study: Increased Spike-specific TCR breadth and depth were observed after two AZD1222 doses. Possibly, clonal diversity was underestimated; donors were largely white British and included more females. Just a handful of people given AZD1222 tested seropositive at baseline.

TCRdb's copy holds only in-frame clones and misses some; the assay was immunoSEQ multiplex PCR. This table holds about 150,000 clones, 80% to 90% found once. Sequences were derived from peripheral blood, sampled on day 0 of MenACWY control vaccination. V is TRBV5-1 and J is TRBJ1-1; 7 bases agree with TRBD1. The source of this sequence is an adult in good health. The CDR3 here is CASSFTGVEAEAFF. The CDR3 DNA sequence: TGCGCCAGCAGCTTCACAGGGGTGGAGGCTGAAGCTTTCTTT.